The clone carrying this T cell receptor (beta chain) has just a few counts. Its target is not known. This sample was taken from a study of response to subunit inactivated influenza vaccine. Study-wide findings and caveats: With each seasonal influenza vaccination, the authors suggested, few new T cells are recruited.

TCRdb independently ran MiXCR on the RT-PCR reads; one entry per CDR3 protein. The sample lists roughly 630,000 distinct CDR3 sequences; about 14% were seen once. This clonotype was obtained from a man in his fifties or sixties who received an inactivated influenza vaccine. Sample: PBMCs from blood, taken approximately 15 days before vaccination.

The CDR3 bases are TGCGCCAGCAGCCCGACGACAGGGGGGACAGATACGCAGTATTTT. Its protein is CASSPTTGGTDTQYF. The V call is TRBV5-1, the J call TRBJ2-3, with 9 bases fitting TRBD1. V dropped 4 bases and J dropped 3; count of bases not matched to a gene: 6. Germline CDR1 reads SGHRS; CDR2 reads YFSETQ. The length of the CDR3 is 15 residues.